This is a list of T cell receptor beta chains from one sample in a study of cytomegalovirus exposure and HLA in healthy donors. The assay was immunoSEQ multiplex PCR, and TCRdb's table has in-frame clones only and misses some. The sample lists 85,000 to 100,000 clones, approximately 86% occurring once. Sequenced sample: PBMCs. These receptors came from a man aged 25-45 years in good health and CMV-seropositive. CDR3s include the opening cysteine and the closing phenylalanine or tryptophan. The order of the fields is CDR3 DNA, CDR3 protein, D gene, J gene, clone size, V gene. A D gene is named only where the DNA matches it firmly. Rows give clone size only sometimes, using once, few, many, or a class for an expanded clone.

TGTGCCAGCAGCCTAGCGGGAGGGCAGGCGGATACGCAGTATTTT | CASSLAGGQADTQYF | TRBD2 | TRBJ2-3 | once | TRBV11-2
TGTGCCAGCAGTGATTGGAACAGACAGGGCTATGAGCAGTTCTTC | CASSDWNRQGYEQFF | TRBD1 | TRBJ2-1 | . | TRBV6-4
TGTGCCTGGAGTGCGGGATCTAACTACAATGAGCAGTTCTTC | CAWSAGSNYNEQFF | . | TRBJ2-1 | . | TRBV30
TGTGCCAGTACCCCCGAGGCAGGGGCCCCTTCCTACGAGCAGTACTTC | CASTPEAGAPSYEQYF | . | TRBJ2-7 | . | TRBV19
TGTGCCAGCAGCAATACAGGGGGGCAAATCGAGCAGTTCTTC | CASSNTGGQIEQFF | TRBD1 | TRBJ2-1 | . | TRBV27
TGTGCCAGCAGCCTGGGGTACAGGACAGCGAACACCGGGGAGCTGTTTTTT | CASSLGYRTANTGELFF | . | TRBJ2-2 | . | TRBV5-4
TGTGCCAGCCCAACTTCGTTGCAGGGAGGAGATTCTGGGGCCAACGTCCTGACTTTC | CASPTSLQGGDSGANVLTF | . | TRBJ2-6 | . | TRBV7-9
TGTGCCACCCTACAGAACTATGGCTACACCTTC | CATLQNYGYTF | . | TRBJ1-2 | . | TRBV28
TGTGCCAGCAGTTACTCTAGCGGGAGCTCCTACGAGCAGTACTTC | CASSYSSGSSYEQYF | TRBD2 | TRBJ2-7 | few | TRBV6-5
TGTGCCAGCCGCTCAGGGGTCCTTAGCAATCAGCCCCAGCATTTT | CASRSGVLSNQPQHF | . | TRBJ1-5 | . | TRBV6-6
TGTGCCAGCAGGGAGGTAGGTGTGAACACTGAAGCTTTCTTT | CASREVGVNTEAFF | . | TRBJ1-1 | . | TRBV6-1
TGTGCCAGCTCCCCCGGGGGACTTTTTACCTACAATGAGCAGTTCTTC | CASSPGGLFTYNEQFF | . | TRBJ2-1 | . | TRBV7-9
TGCGCCAGCAGCTTGGGGTCTGGCGGGAGCTCCTACAATGAGCAGTTCTTC | CASSLGSGGSSYNEQFF | TRBD2 | TRBJ2-1 | once | TRBV5-1
TGTGCCAGCAGTTTATTGGGACTAGCGGGAGGGCTCGCTAGCACAGATACGCAGTATTTT | CASSLLGLAGGLASTDTQYF | TRBD2 | TRBJ2-3 | . | TRBV28
TGCGCCAGCAGCCAAGAGGGGACAGGATTCTACGAGCAGTACTTC | CASSQEGTGFYEQYF | TRBD1 | TRBJ2-7 | . | TRBV4-1
TGTGCCAGCTCCCAGGGGCAAAGGGGCTACACCTTC | CASSQGQRGYTF | . | TRBJ1-2 | . | TRBV2
TGTGCCAGCTCGCCGACGGACAGGGGAAACACTGAAGCTTTCTTT | CASSPTDRGNTEAFF | TRBD1 | TRBJ1-1 | . | TRBV6-1
TGTGCCAGCAGCACCGAAGCGGGCTACGAGCAGTACTTC | CASSTEAGYEQYF | . | TRBJ2-7 | . | TRBV7-9
TGTGCCAGCAGCTTTGGGACAGGGGGCTACGAGCAGTACTTC | CASSFGTGGYEQYF | TRBD1 | TRBJ2-7 | . | TRBV7-8
TGTGCCAGCAGATCAACAGGGGAAGGGACTGAAGCTTTCTTT | CASRSTGEGTEAFF | TRBD1 | TRBJ1-1 | few | TRBV27
TGTGCCATCAGTGAAGGGACAGGGGGCTCCTACGAGCAGTACTTC | CAISEGTGGSYEQYF | TRBD1 | TRBJ2-7 | . | TRBV10-3
TGTGCCAGCAGTTACTTCTATGGGACGACAGGGAGTCCCCTCCAGTACTTC | CASSYFYGTTGSPLQYF | TRBD1 | TRBJ2-7 | . | TRBV6-7
TGTGCCAGCAGCCGGACAGGGAGGACTGGGGCCAACGTCCTGACTTTC | CASSRTGRTGANVLTF | TRBD1 | TRBJ2-6 | . | TRBV7-9
TGTGCCAGCAGCTTAGGGACAGGGGGAGGTGAAAAACTGTTTTTT | CASSLGTGGGEKLFF | TRBD1 | TRBJ1-4 | . | TRBV7-9
TGTGCCACCAAGAACCCGGGTGACTACAATGAGCAGTTCTTC | CATKNPGDYNEQFF | . | TRBJ2-1 | . | TRBV15
TGTGCCAGCAGCTTAAGGTCCAGGGGGGTATTAGGGACTGAAGCTTTCTTT | CASSLRSRGVLGTEAFF | TRBD1 | TRBJ1-1 | . | TRBV7-2
TGCGCCAGCAGCATTCGACCGGGACAGGGAGACTCTGGGGCCAACGTCCTGACTTTC | CASSIRPGQGDSGANVLTF | TRBD1 | TRBJ2-6 | . | TRBV5-1
TGTGCCAGCAGATCAGGGGGCCAGAACACTGAAGCTTTCTTT | CASRSGGQNTEAFF | TRBD1 | TRBJ1-1 | . | TRBV6-5
TGCGCCAGCAGCAGGACAGGGGGTATCCACGAGCAGTACTTC | CASSRTGGIHEQYF | TRBD1 | TRBJ2-7 | once | TRBV5-1
TGCGCCAGCAGCCTTGGAGGGAGCGGGACCTACGAACAGTACTTC | CASSLGGSGTYEQYF | TRBD2 | TRBJ2-7 | . | TRBV5-1
TGTGCCAGCAGCCACCGTCCCGCCGCCGAGTCTGGCTACACCTTC | CASSHRPAAESGYTF | . | TRBJ1-2 | . | TRBV7-8
TGTGCCAGTAGCCGATCGGGACTAGAAGTTTGGTACACCGGGGAGCTGTTTTTT | CASSRSGLEVWYTGELFF | TRBD2 | TRBJ2-2 | . | TRBV19
TGTGCCAGCAGTTTAGGAGCGGATGAGCAGTTCTTC | CASSLGADEQFF | . | TRBJ2-1 | . | TRBV27
TGTGCCAGCAGTGTGACAGGGTCCGCCGCCTACGAGCAGTACTTC | CASSVTGSAAYEQYF | TRBD1 | TRBJ2-7 | . | TRBV6-5
TGCGCCAGCAGCTCACAGGGAAGTCCTAATGAAAAACTGTTTTTT | CASSSQGSPNEKLFF | . | TRBJ1-4 | once | TRBV5-1
TGTGCCAGCAGAGCCCAGGGGACCCAAGAGACCCAGTACTTC | CASRAQGTQETQYF | . | TRBJ2-5 | . | TRBV28
TGTGCCAGCAACCCAGGGGCTGGCGCTGAAGCTTTCTTT | CASNPGAGAEAFF | . | TRBJ1-1 | . | TRBV27
TGTGCCAGCTCACCACTCGGACAGGGCTCTGGAAACACCATATATTTT | CASSPLGQGSGNTIYF | TRBD1 | TRBJ1-3 | . | TRBV18
TGCGCCAGCAGCCAAGCGCCTGGGGCTATCACAGATACGCAGTATTTT | CASSQAPGAITDTQYF | . | TRBJ2-3 | . | TRBV4-1
TGTGCCAGCAGTATCCTCTTTCCCGGACGGGGTGAAAAACTGTTTTTT | CASSILFPGRGEKLFF | . | TRBJ1-4 | . | TRBV28
TGCGCCAGCAGCTTGGAAGTCAGGGGGCGAGACACTGAAGCTTTCTTT | CASSLEVRGRDTEAFF | TRBD1 | TRBJ1-1 | . | TRBV5-1
TGTGCCAGCAGCTTAGAGCTCGGGGTGGAATATGGCTACACCTTC | CASSLELGVEYGYTF | . | TRBJ1-2 | . | TRBV11-2
TGCGCCAGCAGACCGAACCCGGGACAGTTCTATGGCTACACCTTC | CASRPNPGQFYGYTF | TRBD1 | TRBJ1-2 | . | TRBV5-1
TGTGCCAGCAGCTTCGGAGGGGCCCCGTTACGGTATGGCTACACCTTC | CASSFGGAPLRYGYTF | . | TRBJ1-2 | . | TRBV5-4
TGTGCCAGTAGTATAGTGTTGGCACAGCCCCAGCATTTT | CASSIVLAQPQHF | . | TRBJ1-5 | . | TRBV19
TGTGCCACCAGCAGAGATCCCGGGAATACGCAGTATTTT | CATSRDPGNTQYF | . | TRBJ2-3 | . | TRBV15
TGTGCCAGTCAGGGGGTGTCTGACACTGAAGCTTTCTTT | CASQGVSDTEAFF | TRBD1 | TRBJ1-1 | . | TRBV2
TGTGCCAGCAGTGGAACGGGACTTACCTACGAGCAGTACTTC | CASSGTGLTYEQYF | . | TRBJ2-7 | . | TRBV27
TGTGCCAGCAGCCCGGTTCTCTTTGAGGGTGGCTACACCTTC | CASSPVLFEGGYTF | . | TRBJ1-2 | . | TRBV28
TGTGCCAGCAGCTCATTTACAGGGGGCGCTGGAAACACCATATATTTT | CASSSFTGGAGNTIYF | TRBD1 | TRBJ1-3 | . | TRBV7-9
TGTGCCAGCAGTGGGCAGGGGGCCCAACGCAATCAGCCCCAGCATTTT | CASSGQGAQRNQPQHF | TRBD1 | TRBJ1-5 | once | TRBV6-1
TGTGCCAGCTTCCCGGGGACAGAAAGTTACGAGCAGTACTTC | CASFPGTESYEQYF | TRBD1 | TRBJ2-7 | . | TRBV28
TGTGCCAGTAGTATAGGCGCGGGGCCCCAGCATTTT | CASSIGAGPQHF | . | TRBJ1-5 | . | TRBV19